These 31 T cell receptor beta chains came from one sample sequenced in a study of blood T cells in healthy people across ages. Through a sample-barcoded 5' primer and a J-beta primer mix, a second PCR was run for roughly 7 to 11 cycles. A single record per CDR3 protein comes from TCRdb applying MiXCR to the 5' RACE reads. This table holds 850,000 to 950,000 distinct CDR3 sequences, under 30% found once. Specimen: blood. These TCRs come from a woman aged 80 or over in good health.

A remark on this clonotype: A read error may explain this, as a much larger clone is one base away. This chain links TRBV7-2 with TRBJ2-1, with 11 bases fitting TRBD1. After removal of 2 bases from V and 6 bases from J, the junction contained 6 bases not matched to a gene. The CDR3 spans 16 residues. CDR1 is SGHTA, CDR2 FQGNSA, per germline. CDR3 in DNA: TGTACCAGCAGCTTACCAGGACAGGGGGCGTCCAATGAGCAGTTCTTC. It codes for CTSSLPGQGASNEQFF.

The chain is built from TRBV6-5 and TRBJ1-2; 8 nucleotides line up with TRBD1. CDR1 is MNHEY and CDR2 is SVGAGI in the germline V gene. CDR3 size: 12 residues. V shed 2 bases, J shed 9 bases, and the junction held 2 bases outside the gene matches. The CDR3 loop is CASSYGQGSYTF. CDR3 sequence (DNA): TGTGCCAGCAGTTACGGACAGGGCAGCTACACCTTC.

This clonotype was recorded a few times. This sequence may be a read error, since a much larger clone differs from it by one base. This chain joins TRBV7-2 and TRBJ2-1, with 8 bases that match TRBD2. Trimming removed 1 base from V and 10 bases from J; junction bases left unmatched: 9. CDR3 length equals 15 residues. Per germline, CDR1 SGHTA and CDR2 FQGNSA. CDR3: CASSLGRGGTYEQFF. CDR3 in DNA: TGTGCCAGCAGCTTAGGGCGCGGGGGGACCTACGAGCAGTTCTTC.

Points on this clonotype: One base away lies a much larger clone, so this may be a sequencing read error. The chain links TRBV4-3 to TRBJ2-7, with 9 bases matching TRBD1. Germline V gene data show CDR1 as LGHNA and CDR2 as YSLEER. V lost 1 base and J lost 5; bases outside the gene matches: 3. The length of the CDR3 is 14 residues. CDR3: CASSQGDRVHEQYF. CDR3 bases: TGCGCCAGCAGCCAAGGGGACAGGGTCCACGAGCAGTACTTC.

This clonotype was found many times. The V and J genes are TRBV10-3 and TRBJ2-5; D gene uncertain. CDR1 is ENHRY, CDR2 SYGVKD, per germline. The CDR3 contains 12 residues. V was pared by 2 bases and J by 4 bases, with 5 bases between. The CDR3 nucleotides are TGTGCCATCAGTGAGCCGGGAGAGACCCAGTACTTC. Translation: CAISEPGETQYF.

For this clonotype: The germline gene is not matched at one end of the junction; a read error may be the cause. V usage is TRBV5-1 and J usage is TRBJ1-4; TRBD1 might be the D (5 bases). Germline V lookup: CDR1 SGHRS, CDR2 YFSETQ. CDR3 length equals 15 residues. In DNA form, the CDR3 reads TGCGCCAGCAGCTTGGAGGGACGGTATAATGAAAAACGGTTTTTT. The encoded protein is CASSLEGRYNEKRFF.

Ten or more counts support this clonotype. The DNA of the CDR3 is TGTGCCAGCAGCCAACCGTACGGTGGGGCCAACGTCCTGACTTTC. Translated: CASSQPYGGANVLTF. V is TRBV14 and J is TRBJ2-6; D is ambiguous. This CDR3 is 15 amino acids long. Germline V CDR1 and CDR2: SGHDN, FVKESK. The ends were cut back, 2 bases at V and 3 bases at J, with 8 bases in the middle.

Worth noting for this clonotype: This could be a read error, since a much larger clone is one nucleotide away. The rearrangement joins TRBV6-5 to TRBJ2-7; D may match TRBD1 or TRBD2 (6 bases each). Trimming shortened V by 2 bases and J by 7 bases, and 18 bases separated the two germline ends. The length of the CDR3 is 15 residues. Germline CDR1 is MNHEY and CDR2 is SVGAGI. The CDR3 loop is CASSYEGGDYNEQYF. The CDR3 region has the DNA TGTGCCAGCAGTTACGAGGGGGGCGACTACAATGAGCAGTACTTC.

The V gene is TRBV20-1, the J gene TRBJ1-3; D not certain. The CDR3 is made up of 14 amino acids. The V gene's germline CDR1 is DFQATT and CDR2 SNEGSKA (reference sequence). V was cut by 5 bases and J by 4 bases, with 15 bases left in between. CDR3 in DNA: TGCAGTGCTTTACTCATTCCCCCAGGAAACACCATATATTTT. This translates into CSALLIPPGNTIYF.

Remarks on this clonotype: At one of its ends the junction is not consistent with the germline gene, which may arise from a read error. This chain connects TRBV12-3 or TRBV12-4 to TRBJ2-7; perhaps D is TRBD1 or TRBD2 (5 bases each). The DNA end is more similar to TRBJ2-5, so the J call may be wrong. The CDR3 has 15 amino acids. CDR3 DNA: TGTACCAGTAGTTTTTCTGTGGGGCGAGGGGAGACCCAGTACTTC. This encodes CTSSFSVGRGETQYF.

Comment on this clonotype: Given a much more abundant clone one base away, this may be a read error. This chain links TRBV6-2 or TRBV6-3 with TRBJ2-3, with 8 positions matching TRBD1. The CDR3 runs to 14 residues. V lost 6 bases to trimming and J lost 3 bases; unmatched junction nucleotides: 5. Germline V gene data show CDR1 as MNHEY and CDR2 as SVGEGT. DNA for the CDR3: TGTGCCAGCAGGCCCAGGGGGCGAACAGATACGCAGTATTTT. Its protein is CASRPRGRTDTQYF.

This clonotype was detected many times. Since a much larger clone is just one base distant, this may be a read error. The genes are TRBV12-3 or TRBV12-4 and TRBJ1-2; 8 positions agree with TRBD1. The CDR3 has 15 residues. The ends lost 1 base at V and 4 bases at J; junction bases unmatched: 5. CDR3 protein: CASSLGGQGCYGYTF. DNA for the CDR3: TGTGCCAGCAGTTTAGGAGGACAGGGCTGCTATGGCTACACCTTC.

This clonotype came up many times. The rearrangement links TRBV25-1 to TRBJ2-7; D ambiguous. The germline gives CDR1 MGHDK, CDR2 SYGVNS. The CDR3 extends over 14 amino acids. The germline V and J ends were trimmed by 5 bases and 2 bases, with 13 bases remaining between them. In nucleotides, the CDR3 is TGTGCCAGCAGTATCCGAACGACGCCCTACGAGCAGTACTTC. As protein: CASSIRTTPYEQYF.

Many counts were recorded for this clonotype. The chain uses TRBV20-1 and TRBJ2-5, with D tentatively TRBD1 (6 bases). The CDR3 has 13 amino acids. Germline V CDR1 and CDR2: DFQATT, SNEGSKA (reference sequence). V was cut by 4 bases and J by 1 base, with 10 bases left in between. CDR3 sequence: CSATRDIQETQYF. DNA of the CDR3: TGCAGTGCTACTCGGGACATCCAAGAGACCCAGTACTTC.

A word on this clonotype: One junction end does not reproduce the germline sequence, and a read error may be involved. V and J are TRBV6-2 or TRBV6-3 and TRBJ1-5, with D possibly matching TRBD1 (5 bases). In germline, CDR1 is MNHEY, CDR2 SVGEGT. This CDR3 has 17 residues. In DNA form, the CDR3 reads TGTGCCTGCAGTTATACCTCAGGCAGGGTACTCAATCAGCCCCAGCATTTT. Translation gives CACSYTSGRVLNQPQHF.

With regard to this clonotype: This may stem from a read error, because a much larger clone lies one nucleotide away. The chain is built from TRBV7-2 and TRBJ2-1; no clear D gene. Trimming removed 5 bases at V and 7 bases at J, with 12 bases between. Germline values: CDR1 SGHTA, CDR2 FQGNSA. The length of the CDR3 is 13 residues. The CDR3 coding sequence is TGTGCCAGCAGCCCCGGTGCTCGTAATGAGCAGTTCTTC. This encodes CASSPGARNEQFF.

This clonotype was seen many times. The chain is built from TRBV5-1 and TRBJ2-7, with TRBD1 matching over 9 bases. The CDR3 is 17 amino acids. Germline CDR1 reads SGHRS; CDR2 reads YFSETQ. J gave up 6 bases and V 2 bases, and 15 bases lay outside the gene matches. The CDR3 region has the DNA TGCGCCAGCAGCTTACACTCACCGGGACAGGGTATAGGCGAGCAGTACTTC. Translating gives CASSLHSPGQGIGEQYF. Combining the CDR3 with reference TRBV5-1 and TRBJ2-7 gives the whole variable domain KAGVTQTPRYLIKTRGQQVTLSCSPISGHRSVSWYQQTPGQGLQFLFEYFSETQRNKGNFPGRFSGRQFSNSRSEMNVSTLELGDSALYLCASSLHSPGQGIGEQYFGPGTRLTVT.

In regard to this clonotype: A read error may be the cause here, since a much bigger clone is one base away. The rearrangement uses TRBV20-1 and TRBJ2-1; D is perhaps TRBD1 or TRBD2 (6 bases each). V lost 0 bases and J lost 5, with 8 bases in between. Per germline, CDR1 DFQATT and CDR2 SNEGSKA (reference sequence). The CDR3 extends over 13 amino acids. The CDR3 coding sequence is TGCAGTGCTAGAGATGGGGGGCACAATGAGCAGTTCTTC. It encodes CSARDGGHNEQFF.

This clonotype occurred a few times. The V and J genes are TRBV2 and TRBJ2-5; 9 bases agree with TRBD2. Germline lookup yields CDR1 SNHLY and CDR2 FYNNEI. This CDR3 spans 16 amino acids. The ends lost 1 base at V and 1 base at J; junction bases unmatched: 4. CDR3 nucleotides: TGTGCCAGCAGTGAAGGTTTTAGCGGGGGCCAAGAGACCCAGTACTTC. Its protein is CASSEGFSGGQETQYF.

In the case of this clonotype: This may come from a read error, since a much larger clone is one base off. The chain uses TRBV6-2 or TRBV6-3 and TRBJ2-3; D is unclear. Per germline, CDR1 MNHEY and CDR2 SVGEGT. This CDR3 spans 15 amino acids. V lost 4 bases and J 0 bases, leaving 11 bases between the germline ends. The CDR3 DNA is TGTGCCAGCAGTTTCCAGCTGGCTAGCACAGATACGCAGTATTTT. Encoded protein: CASSFQLASTDTQYF.

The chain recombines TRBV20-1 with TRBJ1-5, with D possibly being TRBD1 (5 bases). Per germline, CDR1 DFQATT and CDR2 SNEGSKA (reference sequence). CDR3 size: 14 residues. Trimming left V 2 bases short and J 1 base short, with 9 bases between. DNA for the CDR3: TGCAGTGCTAGACTGGCAGGGAGCAATCAGCCCCAGCATTTT. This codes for CSARLAGSNQPQHF.

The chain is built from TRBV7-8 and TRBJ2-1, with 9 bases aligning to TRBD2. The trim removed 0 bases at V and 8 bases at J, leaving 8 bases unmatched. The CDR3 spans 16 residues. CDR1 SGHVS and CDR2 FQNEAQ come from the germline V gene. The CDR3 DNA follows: TGTGCCAGCAGCTTAGCGGGGCGGGAGGGTGTCTATGAGCAGTTCTTC. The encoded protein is CASSLAGREGVYEQFF.

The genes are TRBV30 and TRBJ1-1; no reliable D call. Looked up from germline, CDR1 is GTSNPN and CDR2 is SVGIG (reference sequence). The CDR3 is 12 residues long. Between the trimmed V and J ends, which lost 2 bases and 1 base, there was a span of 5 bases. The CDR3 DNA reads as TGTGCCTGGAGTCGGGAGAACACTGAAGCTTTCTTT. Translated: CAWSRENTEAFF.

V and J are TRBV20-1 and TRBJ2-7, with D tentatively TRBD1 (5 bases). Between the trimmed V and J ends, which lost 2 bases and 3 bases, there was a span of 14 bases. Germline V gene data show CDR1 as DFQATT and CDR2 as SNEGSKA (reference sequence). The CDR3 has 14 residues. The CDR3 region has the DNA TGCAGTGCTAGATCACTGGTAGGGGTCTACGAGCAGTACTTC. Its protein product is CSARSLVGVYEQYF.

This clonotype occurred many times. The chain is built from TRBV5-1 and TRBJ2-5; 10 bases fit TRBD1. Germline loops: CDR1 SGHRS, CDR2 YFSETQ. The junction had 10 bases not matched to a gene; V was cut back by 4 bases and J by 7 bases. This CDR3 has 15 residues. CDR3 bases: TGCGCCAGCAGCGATCGACAGGGGGCGAAGGGGACCCAGTACTTC. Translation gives CASSDRQGAKGTQYF.

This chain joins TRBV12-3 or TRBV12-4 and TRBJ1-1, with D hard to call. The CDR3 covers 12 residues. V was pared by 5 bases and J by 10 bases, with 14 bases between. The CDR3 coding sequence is TGTGCCAGCAGTCCCCTAGGTCTCGGAGCTTTCTTT. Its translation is CASSPLGLGAFF.

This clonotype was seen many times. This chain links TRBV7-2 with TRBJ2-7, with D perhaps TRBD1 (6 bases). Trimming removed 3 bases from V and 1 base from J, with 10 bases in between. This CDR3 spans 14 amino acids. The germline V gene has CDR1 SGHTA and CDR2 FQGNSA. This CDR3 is CASSFGQNSYEQYF. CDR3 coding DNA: TGTGCCAGCAGCTTTGGACAGAATTCCTACGAGCAGTACTTC.

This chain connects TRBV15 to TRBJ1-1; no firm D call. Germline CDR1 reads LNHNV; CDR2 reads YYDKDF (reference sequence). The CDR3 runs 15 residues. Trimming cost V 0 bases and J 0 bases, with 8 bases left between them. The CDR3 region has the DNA TGTGCCACCAGCAGAGATGGCAGGATGAACACTGAAGCTTTCTTT. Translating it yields CATSRDGRMNTEAFF. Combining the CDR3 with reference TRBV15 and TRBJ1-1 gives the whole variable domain DAMVIQNPRYQVTQFGKPVTLSCSQTLNHNVMYWYQQKSSQAPKLLFHYYDKDFNNEADTPDNFQSRRPNTSFCFLDIRSPGLGDTAMYLCATSRDGRMNTEAFFGQGTRLTVV.

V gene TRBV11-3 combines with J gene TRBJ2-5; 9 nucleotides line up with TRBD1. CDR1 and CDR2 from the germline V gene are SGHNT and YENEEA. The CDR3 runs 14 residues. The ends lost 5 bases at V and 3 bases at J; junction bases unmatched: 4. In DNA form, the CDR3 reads TGTGCCAGCAGCAAGACAGGGGGGAAAGAGACCCAGTACTTC. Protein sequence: CASSKTGGKETQYF.

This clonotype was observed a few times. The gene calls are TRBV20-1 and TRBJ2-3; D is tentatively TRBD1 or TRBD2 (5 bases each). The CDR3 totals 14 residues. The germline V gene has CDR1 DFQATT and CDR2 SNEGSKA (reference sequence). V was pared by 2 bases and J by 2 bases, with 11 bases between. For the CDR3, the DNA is TGCAGTGCTAGACTCGGGACCAACACAGATACGCAGTATTTT. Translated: CSARLGTNTDTQYF.

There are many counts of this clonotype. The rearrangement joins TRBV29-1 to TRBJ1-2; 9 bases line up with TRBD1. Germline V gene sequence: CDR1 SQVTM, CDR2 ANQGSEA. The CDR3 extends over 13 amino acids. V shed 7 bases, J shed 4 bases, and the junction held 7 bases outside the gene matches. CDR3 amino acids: CSDRDRAFYGYTF. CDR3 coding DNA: TGCAGCGATCGGGACAGGGCATTCTATGGCTACACCTTC.